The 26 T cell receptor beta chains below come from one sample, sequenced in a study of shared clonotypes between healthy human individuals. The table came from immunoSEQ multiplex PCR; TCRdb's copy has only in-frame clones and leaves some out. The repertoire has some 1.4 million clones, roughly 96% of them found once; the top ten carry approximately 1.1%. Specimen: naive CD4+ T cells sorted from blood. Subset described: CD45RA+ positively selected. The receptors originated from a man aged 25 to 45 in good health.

The CDR3 nucleotides read TGTGCCAGCAGCTTCCGTAGCGGGGGCACAGATACGCAGTATTTT. Translation: CASSFRSGGTDTQYF. The chain couples TRBV7-2 to TRBJ2-3; 8 bases are shared with TRBD2. The J segment lost 1 base and the V segment lost 3 bases, leaving 3 bases of the junction unmatched. The CDR3 loop spans 15 amino acids. CDR1 is SGHTA, CDR2 FQGNSA, per germline.

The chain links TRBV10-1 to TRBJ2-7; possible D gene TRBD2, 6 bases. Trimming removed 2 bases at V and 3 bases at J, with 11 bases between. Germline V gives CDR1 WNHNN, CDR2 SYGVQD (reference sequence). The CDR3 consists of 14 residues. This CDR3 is CASSEGLTHYEQYF. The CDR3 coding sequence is TGCGCCAGCAGTGAGGGACTAACCCACTACGAGCAGTACTTC.

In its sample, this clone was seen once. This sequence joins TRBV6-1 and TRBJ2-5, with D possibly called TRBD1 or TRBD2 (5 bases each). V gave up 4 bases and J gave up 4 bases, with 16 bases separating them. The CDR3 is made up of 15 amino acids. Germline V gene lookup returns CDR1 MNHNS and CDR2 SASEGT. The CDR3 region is CASSANEGRGETQYF. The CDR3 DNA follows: TGTGCCAGCAGTGCCAACGAGGGGCGCGGAGAGACCCAGTACTTC.

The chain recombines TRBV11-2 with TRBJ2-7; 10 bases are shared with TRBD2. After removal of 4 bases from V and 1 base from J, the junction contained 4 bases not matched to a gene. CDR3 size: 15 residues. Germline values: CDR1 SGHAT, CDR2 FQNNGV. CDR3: CASSWGLALSYEQYF. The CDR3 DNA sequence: TGTGCCAGCAGCTGGGGACTAGCGCTGTCCTACGAGCAGTACTTC.

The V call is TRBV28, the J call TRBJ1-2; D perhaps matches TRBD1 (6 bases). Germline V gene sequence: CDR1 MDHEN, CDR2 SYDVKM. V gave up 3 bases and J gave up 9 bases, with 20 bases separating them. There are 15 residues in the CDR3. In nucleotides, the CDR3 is TGTGCCAGCAGTTTGGTCCTAGGACAGCTATTCCGCTACACCTTC. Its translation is CASSLVLGQLFRYTF.

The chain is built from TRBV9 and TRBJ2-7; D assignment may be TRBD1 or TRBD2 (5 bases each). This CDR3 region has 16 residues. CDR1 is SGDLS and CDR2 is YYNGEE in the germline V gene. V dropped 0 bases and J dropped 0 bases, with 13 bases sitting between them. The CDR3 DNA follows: TGTGCCAGCAGCGTAGGGGGCGGGCTAAACTCCTACGAGCAGTACTTC. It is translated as CASSVGGGLNSYEQYF. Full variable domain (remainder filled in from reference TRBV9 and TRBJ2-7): DSGVTQTPKHLITATGQRVTLRCSPRSGDLSVYWYQQSLDQGLQFLIQYYNGEERAKGNILERFSAQQFPDLHSELNLSSLELGDSALYFCASSVGGGLNSYEQYFGPGTRLTVT.

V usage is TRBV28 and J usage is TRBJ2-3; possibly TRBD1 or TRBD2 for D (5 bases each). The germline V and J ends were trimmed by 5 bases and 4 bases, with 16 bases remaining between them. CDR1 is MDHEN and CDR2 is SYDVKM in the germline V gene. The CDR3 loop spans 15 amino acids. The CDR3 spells CASSDRSQRSDTQYF. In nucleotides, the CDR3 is TGTGCCAGCAGTGACAGATCTCAGCGGTCAGATACGCAGTATTTT.

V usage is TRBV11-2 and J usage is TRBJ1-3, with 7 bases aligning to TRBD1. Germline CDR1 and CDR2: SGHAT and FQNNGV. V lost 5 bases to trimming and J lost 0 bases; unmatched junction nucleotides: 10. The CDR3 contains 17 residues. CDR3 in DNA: TGTGCCAGCAGCCAAACCCCGGGACAGAGCTCTGGAAACACCATATATTTT. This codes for CASSQTPGQSSGNTIYF.

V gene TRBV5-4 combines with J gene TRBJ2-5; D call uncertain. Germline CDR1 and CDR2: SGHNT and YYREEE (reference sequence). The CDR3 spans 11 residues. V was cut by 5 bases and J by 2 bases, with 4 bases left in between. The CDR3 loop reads CASSKQETQYF. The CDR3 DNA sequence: TGTGCCAGCAGTAAGCAAGAGACCCAGTACTTC.

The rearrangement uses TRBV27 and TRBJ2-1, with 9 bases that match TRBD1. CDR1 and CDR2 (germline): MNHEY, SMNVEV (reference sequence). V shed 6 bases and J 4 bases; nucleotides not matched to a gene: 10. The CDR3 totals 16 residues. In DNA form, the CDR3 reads TGTGCCAGCAGAACGTCACAGGGGGCTGGGTACAATGAGCAGTTCTTC. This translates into CASRTSQGAGYNEQFF.

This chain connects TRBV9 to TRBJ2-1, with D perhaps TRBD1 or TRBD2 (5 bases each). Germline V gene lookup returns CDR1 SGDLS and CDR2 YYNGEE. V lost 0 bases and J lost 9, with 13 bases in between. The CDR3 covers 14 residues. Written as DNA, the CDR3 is TGTGCCAGCAGCGTAGTTGGGGGAGAGGGTGAGCAGTTCTTC. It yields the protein CASSVVGGEGEQFF. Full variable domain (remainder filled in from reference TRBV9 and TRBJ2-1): DSGVTQTPKHLITATGQRVTLRCSPRSGDLSVYWYQQSLDQGLQFLIQYYNGEERAKGNILERFSAQQFPDLHSELNLSSLELGDSALYFCASSVVGGEGEQFFGPGTRLTVL.

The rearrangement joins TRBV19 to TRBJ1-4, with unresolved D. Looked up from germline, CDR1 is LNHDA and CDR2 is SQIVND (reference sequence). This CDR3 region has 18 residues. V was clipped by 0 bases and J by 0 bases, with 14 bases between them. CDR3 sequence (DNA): TGTGCCAGTAGTATAGAGGCCACAGTCGATGCAACTAATGAAAAACTGTTTTTT. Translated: CASSIEATVDATNEKLFF. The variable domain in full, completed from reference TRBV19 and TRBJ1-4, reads DGGITQSPKYLFRKEGQNVTLSCEQNLNHDAMYWYRQDPGQGLRLIYYSQIVNDFQKGDIAEGYSVSREKKESFPLTVTSAQKNPTAFYLCASSIEATVDATNEKLFFGSGTQLSVL.

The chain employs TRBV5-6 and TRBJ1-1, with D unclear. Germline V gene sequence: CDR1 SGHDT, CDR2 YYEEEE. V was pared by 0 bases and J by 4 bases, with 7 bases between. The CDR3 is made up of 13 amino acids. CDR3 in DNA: TGTGCCAGCAGCTTGGGGTTTGGCACTGAAGCTTTCTTT. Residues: CASSLGFGTEAFF.

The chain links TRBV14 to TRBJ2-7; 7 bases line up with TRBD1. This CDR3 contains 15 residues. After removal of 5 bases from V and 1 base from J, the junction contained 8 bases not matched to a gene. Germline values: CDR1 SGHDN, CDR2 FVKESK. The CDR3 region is CASSSRQGYSYEQYF. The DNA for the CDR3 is TGTGCCAGCAGCTCCCGACAGGGTTATTCCTACGAGCAGTACTTC.

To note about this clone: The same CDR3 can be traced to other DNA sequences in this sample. CDR3 coding DNA: TGTGCCACCAGCAGGGGTCAGGGAGCAGATACGCAGTATTTT. As protein: CATSRGQGADTQYF. V gene TRBV15 combines with J gene TRBJ2-3; either TRBD1 or TRBD2 may fit D (5 bases each). The CDR3 sequence is 14 residues long. Germline lookup yields CDR1 LNHNV and CDR2 YYDKDF (reference sequence). Trimming took 3 bases from V and 4 from J, leaving 11 bases between them.

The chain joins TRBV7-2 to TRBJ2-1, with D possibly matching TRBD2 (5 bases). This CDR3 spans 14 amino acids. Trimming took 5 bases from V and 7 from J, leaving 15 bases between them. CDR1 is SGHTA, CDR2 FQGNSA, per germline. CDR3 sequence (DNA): TGTGCCAGCAGCCCAACGACTAACGCGAATGAGCAGTTCTTC. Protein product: CASSPTTNANEQFF.

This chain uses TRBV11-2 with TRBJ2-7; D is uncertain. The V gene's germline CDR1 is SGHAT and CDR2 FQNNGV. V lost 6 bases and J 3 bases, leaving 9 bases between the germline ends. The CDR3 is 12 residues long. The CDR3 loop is CASRGSFYEQYF. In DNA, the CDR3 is TGTGCCAGCAGGGGGTCCTTCTACGAGCAGTACTTC. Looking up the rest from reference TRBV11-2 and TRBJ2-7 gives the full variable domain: EAGVAQSPRYKIIEKRQSVAFWCNPISGHATLYWYQQILGQGPKLLIQFQNNGVVDDSQLPKDRFSAERLKGVDSTLKIQPAKLEDSAVYLCASRGSFYEQYFGPGTRLTVT.

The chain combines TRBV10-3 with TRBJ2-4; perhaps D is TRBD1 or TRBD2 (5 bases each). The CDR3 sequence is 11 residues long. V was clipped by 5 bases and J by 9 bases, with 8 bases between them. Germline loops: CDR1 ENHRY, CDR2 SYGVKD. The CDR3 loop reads CAISPGSIQYF. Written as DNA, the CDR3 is TGTGCCATCAGTCCAGGGAGCATTCAGTACTTC.

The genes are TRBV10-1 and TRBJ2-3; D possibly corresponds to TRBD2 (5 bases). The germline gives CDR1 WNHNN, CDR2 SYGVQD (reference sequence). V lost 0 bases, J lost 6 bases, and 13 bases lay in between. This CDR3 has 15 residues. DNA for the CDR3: TGCGCCAGCAGTGAGTCGAGTCGGCGGAGGGATACGCAGTATTTT. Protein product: CASSESSRRRDTQYF.

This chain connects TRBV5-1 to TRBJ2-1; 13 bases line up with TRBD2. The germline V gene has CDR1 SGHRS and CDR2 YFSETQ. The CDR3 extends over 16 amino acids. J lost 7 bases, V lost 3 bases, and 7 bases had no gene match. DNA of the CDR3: TGCGCCAGCAGCTCCGGACTAGCGGGAGTTGGGAATGAGCAGTTCTTC. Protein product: CASSSGLAGVGNEQFF.

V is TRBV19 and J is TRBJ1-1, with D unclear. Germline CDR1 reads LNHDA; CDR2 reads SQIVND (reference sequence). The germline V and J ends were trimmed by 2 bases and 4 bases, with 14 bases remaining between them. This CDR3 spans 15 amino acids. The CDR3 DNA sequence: TGTGCCAGTAGTATATTCTCCCTCCCGGGCACTGAAGCTTTCTTT. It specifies CASSIFSLPGTEAFF. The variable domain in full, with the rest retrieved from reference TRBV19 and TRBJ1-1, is DGGITQSPKYLFRKEGQNVTLSCEQNLNHDAMYWYRQDPGQGLRLIYYSQIVNDFQKGDIAEGYSVSREKKESFPLTVTSAQKNPTAFYLCASSIFSLPGTEAFFGQGTRLTVV.

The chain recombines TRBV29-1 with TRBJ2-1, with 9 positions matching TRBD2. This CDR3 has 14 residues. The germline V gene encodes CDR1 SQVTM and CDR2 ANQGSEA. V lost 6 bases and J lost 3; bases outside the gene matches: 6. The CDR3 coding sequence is TGCAGCGTCGGAGCGGGGGGCGTCTACAATGAGCAGTTCTTC. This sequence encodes CSVGAGGVYNEQFF.

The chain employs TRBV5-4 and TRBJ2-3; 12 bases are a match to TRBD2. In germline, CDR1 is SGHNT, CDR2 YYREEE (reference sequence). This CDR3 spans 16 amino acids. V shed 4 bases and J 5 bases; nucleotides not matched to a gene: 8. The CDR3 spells CASSHGLAGRGDTQYF. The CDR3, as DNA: TGTGCCAGCAGCCACGGACTAGCGGGGAGGGGAGATACGCAGTATTTT.

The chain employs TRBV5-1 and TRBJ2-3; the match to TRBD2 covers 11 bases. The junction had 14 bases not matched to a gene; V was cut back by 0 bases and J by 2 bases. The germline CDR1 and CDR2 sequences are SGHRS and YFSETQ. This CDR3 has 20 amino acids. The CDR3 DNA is TGCGCCAGCAGCTTGGGCACTAGCGGGAGCTATTGGAGTAACACAGATACGCAGTATTTT. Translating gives CASSLGTSGSYWSNTDTQYF.

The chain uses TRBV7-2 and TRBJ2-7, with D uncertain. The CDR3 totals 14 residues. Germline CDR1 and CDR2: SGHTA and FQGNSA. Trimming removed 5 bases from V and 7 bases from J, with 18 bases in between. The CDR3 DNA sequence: TGTGCCAGCAGCACCCCCCCCTCGGGCCGAGAGCAGTACTTC. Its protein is CASSTPPSGREQYF.

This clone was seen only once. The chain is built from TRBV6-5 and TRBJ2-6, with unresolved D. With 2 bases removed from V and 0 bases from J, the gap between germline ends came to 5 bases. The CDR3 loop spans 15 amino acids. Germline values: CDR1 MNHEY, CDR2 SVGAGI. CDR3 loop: CASSYTVSGANVLTF. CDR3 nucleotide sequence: TGTGCCAGCAGTTACACAGTCTCTGGGGCCAACGTCCTGACTTTC.